These 15 T cell receptor beta chains were all obtained from the same sample, sequenced in a study of beta chain features in type 1 diabetes. General study findings and limits: People with Type 1 diabetes carried modestly yet significantly shorter TCRB CDR3s in all four CD4+ subsets.

No antigens are known for them. Reverse transcription of all isolated RNA meant that expressed TCRB transcripts were sequenced. Generated by immunoSEQ multiplex PCR, the TCRdb table keeps only in-frame clones and is missing some. The sample records 250,000 to 300,000 clones, about 24% being singletons. The sample was naive CD4+ T cells from blood. These receptor sequences come from a woman younger than 45 with type 1 diabetes.

The chain uses TRBV19 and TRBJ2-7; D is possibly TRBD1 (5 bases). Trimming cost V 0 bases and J 4 bases, with 16 bases left between them. Looked up from germline, CDR1 is LNHDA and CDR2 is SQIVND (reference sequence). The CDR3 runs to 16 residues. The CDR3 loop reads CASSIDMAGWSYEQYF. The CDR3 DNA is TGTGCCAGTAGTATAGATATGGCAGGGTGGTCATACGAGCAGTACTTC.

In this sample, this clone turned up a few times. The gene calls are TRBV5-4 and TRBJ2-3; 7 nucleotides agree with TRBD1. CDR1 is SGHNT, CDR2 YYREEE, per germline (reference sequence). The V gene end was trimmed by 3 bases and the J gene end by 4 bases; junction bases not matched to a gene: 5. The CDR3 contains 14 residues. Written as DNA, the CDR3 is TGTGCCAGCAGCTATACCCAGGGGGCAGATACGCAGTATTTT. This sequence encodes CASSYTQGADTQYF.

This clone was detected a few times. CDR3 in DNA: TGTGCCAGCAGTCGGGGTCTTCGCTATGGCTACACCTTC. It encodes CASSRGLRYGYTF. The chain is built from TRBV27 and TRBJ1-2; D remains unclear. Deletions cut 5 bases from V and 4 bases from J, with 11 bases between. This CDR3 comprises 13 residues. The germline gives CDR1 MNHEY, CDR2 SMNVEV (reference sequence).

The chain carries TRBV30 and TRBJ2-6; 8 positions match TRBD2. This CDR3 has 17 amino acids. Germline V CDR1 and CDR2: GTSNPN, SVGIG (reference sequence). Unmatched junction bases numbered 11, after V lost 3 bases and J lost 4 bases. CDR3 amino acids: CAWRRGGGSSGANVLTF. The CDR3 bases are TGTGCCTGGAGACGGGGGGGCGGGAGTTCCGGGGCCAACGTCCTGACTTTC.

This clone was recorded a few times. The chain uses TRBV2 and TRBJ2-7; D gene unclear. This CDR3 spans 15 amino acids. V shed 0 bases and J shed 2 bases, with 11 bases lying between them. Germline values: CDR1 SNHLY, CDR2 FYNNEI. CDR3 region: CASSEARSAAYEQYF. The CDR3 DNA reads as TGTGCCAGCAGTGAAGCGCGGTCCGCCGCCTACGAGCAGTACTTC. Together with reference TRBV2 and TRBJ2-7, the CDR3 gives the full variable domain: EPEVTQTPSHQVTQMGQEVILRCVPISNHLYFYWYRQILGQKVEFLVSFYNNEISEKSEIFDDQFSVERPDGSNFTLKIRSTKLEDSAMYFCASSEARSAAYEQYFGPGTRLTVT.

J is TRBJ2-1 and V is TRBV5-1; possibly TRBD2 for D (5 bases). V lost 4 bases and J 0 bases, leaving 11 bases between the germline ends. The germline CDR1 and CDR2 sequences are SGHRS and YFSETQ. This CDR3 is built from 15 residues. The CDR3 DNA sequence: TGCGCCAGCAGCGTACAGCGGAGCTCCTACAATGAGCAGTTCTTC. Amino acid sequence: CASSVQRSSYNEQFF.

The chain employs TRBV4-1 and TRBJ1-5; TRBD1 agrees at 7 bases. The germline V gene encodes CDR1 MGHRA and CDR2 YSYEKL. The CDR3 runs to 16 residues. The V gene end was trimmed by 3 bases and the J gene end by 2 bases; junction bases not matched to a gene: 7. The CDR3 here is CASSHYRGMGNQPQHF. CDR3 sequence (DNA): TGCGCCAGCAGCCACTACAGGGGAATGGGCAATCAGCCCCAGCATTTT.

The chain links TRBV28 to TRBJ2-7; D possibly corresponds to TRBD1 (5 bases). The germline V gene encodes CDR1 MDHEN and CDR2 SYDVKM. Trimming removed 6 bases at V and 3 bases at J, with 15 bases between. This CDR3 comprises 14 residues. The CDR3 loop reads CASRGQGLSYEQYF. The CDR3 DNA sequence: TGTGCCAGCAGGGGGCAGGGTTTGAGCTACGAGCAGTACTTC. Combining the CDR3 with reference TRBV28 and TRBJ2-7 gives the whole variable domain DVKVTQSSRYLVKRTGEKVFLECVQDMDHENMFWYRQDPGLGLRLIYFSYDVKMKEKGDIPEGYSVSREKKERFSLILESASTNQTSMYLCASRGQGLSYEQYFGPGTRLTVT.

V gene TRBV5-1 combines with J gene TRBJ2-3, with 9 positions matching TRBD2. The V gene's germline CDR1 is SGHRS and CDR2 YFSETQ. The CDR3 is 15 residues long. J lost 9 bases, V lost 4 bases, and 12 bases had no gene match. CDR3 nucleotides: TGCGCCAGCAGCACCGCGGGACTAGCCGGGGGCACGCAGTATTTT. It encodes CASSTAGLAGGTQYF.

This clone was seen only a few times. This rearrangement joins TRBV27 to TRBJ2-7; D perhaps matches TRBD2 (5 bases). V was shortened by 3 bases and J by 2 bases, with 11 bases between the two germline ends. The CDR3 is made up of 14 amino acids. Per germline, CDR1 MNHEY and CDR2 SMNVEV (reference sequence). In nucleotides, the CDR3 is TGTGCCAGCAGTTTGTCGGAGGTCCCCTACGAGCAGTACTTC. Protein product: CASSLSEVPYEQYF.

A few counts support this clone. V and J are TRBV7-2 and TRBJ2-7; 7 bases agree with TRBD1. The germline gives CDR1 SGHTA, CDR2 FQGNSA. The V and J ends lost 0 bases and 7 bases, in that order; junction bases with no gene match: 3. The length of the CDR3 is 13 residues. CDR3 DNA sequence: TGTGCCAGCAGCTTAGCGGGGGACAGAGAGCAGTACTTC. Protein product: CASSLAGDREQYF.

V and J are TRBV30 and TRBJ2-5; 9 bases map to TRBD2. The CDR3 is made up of 16 amino acids. The junction had 12 bases not matched to a gene; V was cut back by 2 bases and J by 5 bases. The V gene's germline CDR1 is GTSNPN and CDR2 SVGIG (reference sequence). The CDR3, as DNA: TGTGCCTGGAGTAACGGGATGGCGGGAGGGCTGGAGACCCAGTACTTC. This translates into CAWSNGMAGGLETQYF.

This clone showed up just a few times. This chain joins TRBV27 and TRBJ2-1, with TRBD1 as a possible D gene (5 bases). Germline V gene lookup returns CDR1 MNHEY and CDR2 SMNVEV (reference sequence). V was trimmed by 2 bases and J by 8 bases, leaving 13 bases between them. The CDR3 spans 14 residues. The CDR3 DNA follows: TGTGCCAGCAGTTTAGGGGCAGGCTTGGATGAGCAGTTCTTC. Translating gives CASSLGAGLDEQFF.

There are a few counts of this clone. This rearrangement joins TRBV30 to TRBJ2-3, with D possibly TRBD2 on 6 matching bases. The CDR3 has 16 amino acids. The V and J ends lost 7 bases and 3 bases respectively, with 23 bases between them. Germline V gene lookup returns CDR1 GTSNPN and CDR2 SVGIG (reference sequence). The CDR3 region is CASTQTRGIETDTQYF. Written as DNA, the CDR3 is TGTGCCTCCACCCAAACGCGCGGGATCGAGACAGATACGCAGTATTTT. The complete variable domain, with remaining parts taken from reference TRBV30 and TRBJ2-3, reads SQTIHQWPATLVQPVGSPLSLECTVEGTSNPNLYWYRQAAGRGLQLLFYSVGIGQISSEVPQNLSASRPQDRQFILSSKKLLLSDSGFYLCASTQTRGIETDTQYFGPGTRLTVL.

This chain uses TRBV2 with TRBJ1-5, with D maybe TRBD1 (6 bases). The germline gives CDR1 SNHLY, CDR2 FYNNEI. The V and J ends lost 3 bases and 6 bases respectively, with 15 bases between them. The CDR3 is made up of 15 amino acids. Here the CDR3 DNA reads TGTGCCAGCAGTGACTTCGGGGGAGGGGGTCAGCCCCAGCATTTT. Translation gives CASSDFGGGGQPQHF. Full variable domain (outside the CDR3, taken from reference TRBV2 and TRBJ1-5): EPEVTQTPSHQVTQMGQEVILRCVPISNHLYFYWYRQILGQKVEFLVSFYNNEISEKSEIFDDQFSVERPDGSNFTLKIRSTKLEDSAMYFCASSDFGGGGQPQHFGDGTRLSIL.